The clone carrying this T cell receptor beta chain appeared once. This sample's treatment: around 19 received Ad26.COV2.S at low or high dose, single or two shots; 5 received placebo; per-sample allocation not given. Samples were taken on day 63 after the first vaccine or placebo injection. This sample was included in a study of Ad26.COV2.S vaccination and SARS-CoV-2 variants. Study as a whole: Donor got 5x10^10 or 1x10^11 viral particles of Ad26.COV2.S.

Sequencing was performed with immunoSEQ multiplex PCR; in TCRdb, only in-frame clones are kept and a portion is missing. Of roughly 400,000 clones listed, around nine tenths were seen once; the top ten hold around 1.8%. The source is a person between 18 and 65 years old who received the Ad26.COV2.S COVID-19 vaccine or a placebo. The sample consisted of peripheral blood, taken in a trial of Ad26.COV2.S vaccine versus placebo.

CDR3 in amino acids: CASSFSGSSADTQYF. The CDR3 DNA follows: TGTGCCAGCAGCTTCAGCGGGAGTTCCGCAGATACGCAGTATTTT. The genes are TRBV3-1 (or the pseudogene TRBV3-2) and TRBJ2-3, with 8 nucleotides matching TRBD2. Looked up from germline, CDR1 is LGHDT and CDR2 is YNNKEL (reference sequence). This CDR3 has 15 amino acids. The V segment lost 5 bases and the J segment 4 bases; nucleotides outside the gene matches: 8.